A selection of T cell receptor beta chains follows, all from one sample in a study of T cells after yellow fever vaccination. A single record per CDR3 protein comes from TCRdb applying MiXCR to the 5' RACE reads. The sample records roughly 500,000 distinct CDR3 sequences, about a fifth being singletons. This specimen was PBMCs, taken 15 days after the yellow fever booster vaccination. The receptors were gathered from a man aged 25 to 45 who received the YFV17D yellow fever vaccine. Both conserved end residues are part of each CDR3. Each record gives: V gene, D gene, J gene, clone size, CDR3 protein, CDR3 DNA. D genes are given only for firm matches. Some rows have no size entry. The others give once, few or many, or a class for an expanded clone.

>TRBV3-1|.|TRBJ2-7|many
CASSQFYEQYF
TGTGCCAGCAGCCAATTTTACGAGCAGTACTTC
>TRBV7-2|.|TRBJ2-3|.
CASSIRKQGSTDTQYF
TGTGCCAGCAGCATTCGGAAACAGGGTAGCACAGATACGCAGTATTTT
>TRBV6-6|.|TRBJ2-1|once
CASSDSGTDEQFF
TGTGCCAGCAGTGACTCGGGTACTGATGAGCAGTTCTTC
>TRBV29-1|.|TRBJ2-2|few
CSVSLSTTGELFF
TGCAGCGTTTCTCTTTCCACGACCGGGGAGCTGTTTTTT
>TRBV7-3|.|TRBJ2-2|.
CASSLTMDGELFF
TGTGCCAGCAGCTTAACTATGGACGGGGAGCTGTTTTTT
>TRBV7-9|TRBD1|TRBJ2-1|.
CASSPGGQEANEQFF
TGTGCCAGCAGTCCAGGGGGACAAGAGGCCAATGAGCAGTTCTTC
>TRBV5-1|TRBD2|TRBJ2-1|few
CASSLARTAGRLSYNEQFF
TGCGCCAGCAGCTTGGCCAGAACAGCGGGGCGCCTCTCCTACAATGAGCAGTTCTTC
>TRBV12-3/TRBV12-4|.|TRBJ1-5|.
CASSKGGVSQPQHF
TGTGCCAGCAGTAAAGGCGGGGTTTCTCAGCCCCAGCATTTT
>TRBV12-3/TRBV12-4|TRBD1|TRBJ1-1|.
CASSSGDRGNTEAFF
TGTGCCAGCAGTTCAGGGGACAGGGGGAACACTGAAGCTTTCTTT
>TRBV7-2|TRBD2|TRBJ2-3|.
CASSSPPGLALDTQYF
TGTGCCAGCAGCTCGCCACCGGGACTAGCGTTAGATACGCAGTATTTT
>TRBV12-3/TRBV12-4|.|TRBJ1-2|.
CASSRGVNYGYTF
TGTGCCAGCAGCCGGGGGGTCAACTATGGCTACACCTTC
>TRBV11-3|.|TRBJ2-2|few
CASSPRANTGELFF
TGTGCCAGCAGCCCTAGGGCGAACACCGGGGAGCTGTTTTTT
>TRBV19|TRBD1|TRBJ1-1|few
CASLMWTGSTEAFF
TGTGCCAGCCTTATGTGGACAGGGAGCACTGAAGCTTTCTTT
>TRBV20-1|.|TRBJ2-5|.
CSARLDSRETQYF
TGCAGTGCTAGACTAGACAGCCGAGAGACCCAGTACTTC
>TRBV6-1|TRBD2|TRBJ2-3|.
CASRRLATDTQYF
TGTGCCAGCCGGCGACTAGCAACAGATACGCAGTATTTT
>TRBV20-1|.|TRBJ2-1|.
CSAQDSENGEQFF
TGCAGTGCGCAGGACAGCGAGAATGGTGAGCAGTTCTTC
>TRBV3-1|.|TRBJ1-6|.
CASSQDFWDSPLHF
TGTGCCAGCAGCCAGGACTTTTGGGATTCACCCCTCCACTTT
>TRBV20-1|TRBD1|TRBJ2-4|few
CSARQTGVAKNIQYF
TGCAGTGCTAGACAGACAGGGGTAGCCAAAAACATTCAGTACTTC
>TRBV7-8|TRBD1|TRBJ2-1|few
CASSLGQAEFF
TGTGCCAGCAGCCTCGGACAGGCTGAGTTCTTC
>TRBV20-1|.|TRBJ2-1|.
CSARDRDSYNEQFF
TGCAGTGCTAGAGACCGGGACTCCTACAATGAGCAGTTCTTC
>TRBV14|TRBD2|TRBJ2-1|few
CASSQRAGGYYNEQFF
TGTGCCAGCAGCCAACGAGCGGGAGGATACTACAATGAGCAGTTCTTC
>TRBV9|TRBD1|TRBJ2-7|few
CASSVDRGHMYEQYF
TGTGCCAGCAGCGTAGACAGGGGTCATATGTACGAGCAGTACTTC
>TRBV18|.|TRBJ2-7|few
CASSPEGGVNEQYF
TGTGCCAGCTCACCAGAGGGGGGAGTAAACGAGCAGTACTTC
>TRBV10-3|.|TRBJ2-2|once
CAISAARGNTGELFF
TGTGCCATCAGCGCGGCCAGGGGGAACACCGGGGAGCTGTTTTTT
>TRBV6-1|.|TRBJ2-3|many
CASSPWHQTADTQYF
TGTGCCAGCAGTCCCTGGCACCAGACTGCAGATACGCAGTATTTT
>TRBV5-1|.|TRBJ2-5|few
CASSLVGPETQYF
TGCGCCAGCAGCTTGGTCGGTCCTGAGACCCAGTACTTC
>TRBV12-3/TRBV12-4|.|TRBJ2-7|many
CASSYKGYEQYF
TGTGCCAGCAGTTACAAGGGCTACGAGCAGTACTTC
>TRBV20-1|TRBD1|TRBJ2-5|.
CSATGPDRVKATQYF
TGCAGTGCAACCGGGCCGGACAGGGTTAAGGCAACCCAGTACTTC
>TRBV12-3/TRBV12-4|.|TRBJ2-7|.
CASSGGASSYEQYF
TGTGCCAGCAGTGGGGGGGCGAGCTCCTACGAGCAGTACTTC
>TRBV3-1|.|TRBJ2-2|few
CASSQDRARELFF
TGTGCCAGCAGCCAAGATCGAGCCCGGGAGCTGTTTTTT
>TRBV19|TRBD1|TRBJ1-2|.
CASRTAGGYGYTF
TGTGCCAGTAGGACCGCAGGGGGTTATGGCTACACCTTC
>TRBV7-6|TRBD2|TRBJ2-1|.
CASRYEAGDEQFF
TGTGCCAGCAGGTACGAGGCGGGAGATGAGCAGTTCTTC
>TRBV7-2|.|TRBJ2-3|few
CASSLAPLTRTDTQYF
TGTGCCAGCAGCTTAGCCCCCTTAACCCGCACAGATACGCAGTATTTT
>TRBV28|TRBD1|TRBJ1-4|.
CPHQGGVDPTNEKLFF
TGTCCACACCAGGGGGGAGTCGACCCGACTAATGAAAAACTGTTTTTT
>TRBV5-4|TRBD2|TRBJ2-3|.
CASSYAGVGTTDTQYF
TGTGCCAGCAGTTACGCGGGAGTCGGAACCACAGATACGCAGTATTTT
>TRBV3-1|TRBD1|TRBJ2-5|.
CASTRFTGGETQYF
TGTGCCAGCACCCGATTCACAGGGGGGGAGACCCAGTACTTC
>TRBV11-3|TRBD2|TRBJ2-5|once
CASSRSGMQETQYF
TGTGCCAGCAGCCGTAGCGGGATGCAAGAGACCCAGTACTTC
>TRBV29-1|.|TRBJ1-2|few
CSVGVDRGYTF
TGCAGCGTGGGGGTTGACCGCGGCTACACCTTC
>TRBV20-1|TRBD2|TRBJ2-1|.
CSAGTSGRVVNEQFF
TGCAGTGCTGGGACTAGCGGGAGAGTCGTGAATGAGCAGTTCTTC
>TRBV28|.|TRBJ2-7|many
CASSVGSEQYF
TGTGCCAGCAGCGTAGGGAGCGAGCAGTACTTC
>TRBV15|.|TRBJ1-2|.
CATGGGLSGGYTF
TGTGCCACTGGAGGGGGACTATCGGGAGGCTACACCTTC
>TRBV5-1|.|TRBJ2-2|.
CASSLQAANTGELFF
TGCGCCAGCAGCTTGCAAGCGGCGAACACCGGGGAGCTGTTTTTT
>TRBV6-5|.|TRBJ1-2|.
CASSYSRQGTYGYTF
TGTGCCAGCAGTTACTCGAGGCAGGGTACCTATGGCTACACCTTC
>TRBV23-1|.|TRBJ1-5|few
CASSLKQGDMHQPQHF
TGCGCCAGCAGTCTAAAACAGGGTGACATGCATCAGCCCCAGCATTTT